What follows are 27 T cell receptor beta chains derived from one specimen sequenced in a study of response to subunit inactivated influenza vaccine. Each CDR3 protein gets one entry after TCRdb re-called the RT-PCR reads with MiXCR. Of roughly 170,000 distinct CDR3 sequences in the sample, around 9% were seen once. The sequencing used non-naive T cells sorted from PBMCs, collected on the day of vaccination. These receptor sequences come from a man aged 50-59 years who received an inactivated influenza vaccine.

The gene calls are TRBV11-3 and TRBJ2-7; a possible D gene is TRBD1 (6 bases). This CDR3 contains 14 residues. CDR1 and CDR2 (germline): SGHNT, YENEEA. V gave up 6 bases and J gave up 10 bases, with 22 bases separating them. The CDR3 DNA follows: TGTGCCAGCAGTTATGGGTCGGGGACAAAAACCCAGTACTTC. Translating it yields CASSYGSGTKTQYF.

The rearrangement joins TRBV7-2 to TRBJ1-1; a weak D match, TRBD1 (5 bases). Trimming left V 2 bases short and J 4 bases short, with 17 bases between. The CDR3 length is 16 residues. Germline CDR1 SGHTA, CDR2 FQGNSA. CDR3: CASSLRPSQGGTEAFF. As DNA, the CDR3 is TGTGCCAGCAGCTTACGACCCAGTCAGGGTGGCACTGAAGCTTTCTTT. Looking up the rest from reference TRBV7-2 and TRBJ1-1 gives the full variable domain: GAGVSQSPSNKVTEKGKDVELRCDPISGHTALYWYRQSLGQGLEFLIYFQGNSAPDKSGLPSDRFSAERTGGSVSTLTIQRTQQEDSAVYLCASSLRPSQGGTEAFFGQGTRLTVV.

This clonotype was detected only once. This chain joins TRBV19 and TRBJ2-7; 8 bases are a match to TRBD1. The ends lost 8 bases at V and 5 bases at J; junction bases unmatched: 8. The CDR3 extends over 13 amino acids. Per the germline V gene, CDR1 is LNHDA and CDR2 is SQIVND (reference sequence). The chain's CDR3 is CASSGTGVHEQYF. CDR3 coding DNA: TGTGCCAGTTCCGGGACAGGAGTACACGAGCAGTACTTC.

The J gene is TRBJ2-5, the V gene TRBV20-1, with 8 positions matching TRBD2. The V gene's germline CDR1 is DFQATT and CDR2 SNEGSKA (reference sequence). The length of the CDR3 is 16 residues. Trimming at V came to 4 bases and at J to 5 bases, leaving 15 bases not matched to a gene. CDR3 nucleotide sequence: TGCAGTGCTAATTCAGGACCCGGGACTAGGTCCGAGACCCAGTACTTC. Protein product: CSANSGPGTRSETQYF.

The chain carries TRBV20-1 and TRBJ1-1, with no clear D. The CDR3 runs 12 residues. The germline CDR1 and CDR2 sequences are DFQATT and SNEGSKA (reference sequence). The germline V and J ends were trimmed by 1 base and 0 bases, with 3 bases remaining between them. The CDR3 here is CSARVVNTEAFF. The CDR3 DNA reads TGCAGTGCTAGAGTCGTGAACACTGAAGCTTTCTTT.

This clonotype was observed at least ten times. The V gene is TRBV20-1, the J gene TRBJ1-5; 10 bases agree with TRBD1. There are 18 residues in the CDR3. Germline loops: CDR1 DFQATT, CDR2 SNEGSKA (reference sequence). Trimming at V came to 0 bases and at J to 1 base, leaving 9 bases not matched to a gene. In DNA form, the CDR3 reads TGCAGTGCTAGAGACTTACGAGGGGGACAGGGGAGCAATCAGCCCCAGCATTTT. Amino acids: CSARDLRGGQGSNQPQHF.

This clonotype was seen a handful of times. DNA of the CDR3: TGTGCCAGCAGTCAGGAAGCTTTCTTT. Translation: CASSQEAFF. The chain carries TRBV27 and TRBJ1-1; D is unclear. Germline V gene data show CDR1 as MNHEY and CDR2 as SMNVEV (reference sequence). The CDR3 is 9 residues long. Trimming took 5 bases from V and 8 from J, leaving 3 bases between them.

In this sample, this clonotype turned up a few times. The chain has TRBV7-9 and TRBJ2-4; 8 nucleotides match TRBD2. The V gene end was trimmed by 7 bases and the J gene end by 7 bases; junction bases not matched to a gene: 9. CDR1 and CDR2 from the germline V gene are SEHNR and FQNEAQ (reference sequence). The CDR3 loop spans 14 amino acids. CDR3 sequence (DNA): TGTGCCAGCATCGGTAGCGGGATGGGGAACATTCAGTACTTC. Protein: CASIGSGMGNIQYF.

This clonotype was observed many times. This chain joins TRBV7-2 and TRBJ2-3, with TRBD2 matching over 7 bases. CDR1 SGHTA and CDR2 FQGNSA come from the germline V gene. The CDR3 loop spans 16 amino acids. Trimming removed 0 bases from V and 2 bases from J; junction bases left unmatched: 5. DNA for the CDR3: TGTGCCAGCAGCTTAGCGTCCCGGGGGGTCACAGATACGCAGTATTTT. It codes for CASSLASRGVTDTQYF.

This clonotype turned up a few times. CDR3 residues: CASSEARGTDTQYF. CDR3 nucleotides: TGTGCCAGCAGTGAAGCGCGGGGAACAGATACGCAGTATTTT. This chain links TRBV6-1 with TRBJ2-3; a weak D match, TRBD2 (6 bases). This CDR3 is built from 14 residues. The V gene lost 0 bases and the J gene lost 3 bases, with 7 bases spanning the gap. Per the germline V gene, CDR1 is MNHNS and CDR2 is SASEGT.

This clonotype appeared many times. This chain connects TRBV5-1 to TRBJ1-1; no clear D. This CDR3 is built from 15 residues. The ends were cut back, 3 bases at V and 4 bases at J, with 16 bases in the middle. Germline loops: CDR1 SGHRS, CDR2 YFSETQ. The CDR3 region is CASSSDGTVGTEAFF. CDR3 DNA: TGCGCCAGCAGCTCCGACGGTACCGTGGGCACTGAAGCTTTCTTT.

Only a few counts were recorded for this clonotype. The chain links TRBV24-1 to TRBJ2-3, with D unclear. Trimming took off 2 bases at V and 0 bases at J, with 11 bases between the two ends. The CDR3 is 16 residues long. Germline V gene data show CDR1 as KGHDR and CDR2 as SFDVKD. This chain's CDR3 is CATSDSFVGSTDTQYF. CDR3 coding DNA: TGTGCCACCAGTGATTCGTTTGTGGGGAGCACAGATACGCAGTATTTT.

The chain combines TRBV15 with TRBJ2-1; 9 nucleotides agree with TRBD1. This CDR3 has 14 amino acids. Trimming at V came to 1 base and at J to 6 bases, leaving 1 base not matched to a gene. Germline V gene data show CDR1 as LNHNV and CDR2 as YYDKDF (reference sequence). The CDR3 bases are TGTGCCACCAGCAGAGGACAGGGGGTCAATGAGCAGTTCTTC. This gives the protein CATSRGQGVNEQFF.

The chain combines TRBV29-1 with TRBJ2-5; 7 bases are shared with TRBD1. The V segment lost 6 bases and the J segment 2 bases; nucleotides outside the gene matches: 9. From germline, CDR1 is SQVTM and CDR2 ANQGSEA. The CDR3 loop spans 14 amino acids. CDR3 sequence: CSVESPGQQETQYF. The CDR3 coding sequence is TGCAGCGTCGAATCTCCGGGACAGCAAGAGACCCAGTACTTC.

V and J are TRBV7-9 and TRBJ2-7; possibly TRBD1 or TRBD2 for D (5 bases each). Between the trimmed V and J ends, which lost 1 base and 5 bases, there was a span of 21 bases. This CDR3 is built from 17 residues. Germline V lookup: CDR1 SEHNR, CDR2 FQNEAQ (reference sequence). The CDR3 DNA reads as TGTGCCAGCAGCTTAGGGGACGGGACGGACATTAAGGACGAGCAGTACTTC. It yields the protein CASSLGDGTDIKDEQYF.

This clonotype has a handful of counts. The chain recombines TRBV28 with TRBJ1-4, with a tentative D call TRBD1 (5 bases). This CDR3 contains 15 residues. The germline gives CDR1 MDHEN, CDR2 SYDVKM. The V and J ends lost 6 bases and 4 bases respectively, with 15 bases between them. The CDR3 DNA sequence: TGTGCCAGCAGCTACTCATCGAGGGGTAATGAAAAACTGTTTTTT. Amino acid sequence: CASSYSSRGNEKLFF.

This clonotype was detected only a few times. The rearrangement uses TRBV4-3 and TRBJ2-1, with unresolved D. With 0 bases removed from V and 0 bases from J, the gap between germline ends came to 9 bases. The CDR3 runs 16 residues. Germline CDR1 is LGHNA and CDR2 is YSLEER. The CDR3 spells CASSQEAWSSYNEQFF. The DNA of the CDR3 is TGCGCCAGCAGCCAAGAGGCATGGAGCTCCTACAATGAGCAGTTCTTC.

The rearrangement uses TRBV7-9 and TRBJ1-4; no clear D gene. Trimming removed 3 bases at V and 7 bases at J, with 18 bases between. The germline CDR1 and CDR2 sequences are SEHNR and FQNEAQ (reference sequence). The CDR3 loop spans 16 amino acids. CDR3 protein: CASSFSSGSFGEKLFF. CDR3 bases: TGTGCCAGCAGCTTCTCATCGGGGTCTTTCGGTGAAAAACTGTTTTTT.

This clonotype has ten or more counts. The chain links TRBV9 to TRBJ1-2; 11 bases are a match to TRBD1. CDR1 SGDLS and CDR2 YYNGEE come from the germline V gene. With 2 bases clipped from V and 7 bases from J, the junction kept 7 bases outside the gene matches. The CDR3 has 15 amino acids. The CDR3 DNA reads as TGTGCCAGCAGCGTCGGAGGACAGGGGGCTGGTGGCTACACCTTC. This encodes CASSVGGQGAGGYTF.

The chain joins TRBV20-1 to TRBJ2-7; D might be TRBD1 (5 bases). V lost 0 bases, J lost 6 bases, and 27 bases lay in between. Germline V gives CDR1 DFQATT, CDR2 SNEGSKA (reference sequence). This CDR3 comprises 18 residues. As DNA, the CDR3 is TGCAGTGCTAGAGACGTCCGACATTCGATAGGGCCTGACAGCGAGCAGTACTTC. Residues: CSARDVRHSIGPDSEQYF.

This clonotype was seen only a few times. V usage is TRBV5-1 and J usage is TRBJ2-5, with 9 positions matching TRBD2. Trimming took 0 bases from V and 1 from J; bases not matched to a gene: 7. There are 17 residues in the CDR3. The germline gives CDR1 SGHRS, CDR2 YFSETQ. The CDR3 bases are TGCGCCAGCAGCTTGGCCGTAGCGGGGGACCTCCAAGAGACCCAGTACTTC. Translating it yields CASSLAVAGDLQETQYF.

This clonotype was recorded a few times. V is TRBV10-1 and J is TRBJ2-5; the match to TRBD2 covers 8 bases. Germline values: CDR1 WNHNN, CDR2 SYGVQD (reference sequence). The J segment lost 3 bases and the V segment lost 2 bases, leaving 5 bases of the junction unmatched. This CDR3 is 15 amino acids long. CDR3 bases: TGCGCCAGCAGTGAGGCGGGGGGCTCGAAAGAGACCCAGTACTTC. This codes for CASSEAGGSKETQYF.

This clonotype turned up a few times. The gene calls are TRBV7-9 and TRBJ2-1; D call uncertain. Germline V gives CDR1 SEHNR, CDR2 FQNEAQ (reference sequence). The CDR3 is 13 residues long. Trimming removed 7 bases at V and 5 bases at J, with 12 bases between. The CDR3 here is CASKTRSDNEQFF. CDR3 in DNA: TGTGCCAGCAAGACCCGTAGTGACAATGAGCAGTTCTTC.

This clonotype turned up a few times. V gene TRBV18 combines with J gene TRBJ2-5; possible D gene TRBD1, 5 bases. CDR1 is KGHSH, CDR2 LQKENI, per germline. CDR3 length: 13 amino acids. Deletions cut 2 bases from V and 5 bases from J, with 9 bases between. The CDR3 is CASSPTRQETQYF. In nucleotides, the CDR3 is TGTGCCAGCTCACCAACGAGACAGGAGACCCAGTACTTC.

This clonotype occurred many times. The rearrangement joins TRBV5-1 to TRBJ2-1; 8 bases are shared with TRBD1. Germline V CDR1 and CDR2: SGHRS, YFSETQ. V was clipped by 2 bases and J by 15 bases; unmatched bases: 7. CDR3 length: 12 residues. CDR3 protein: CASSFNQGAWFF. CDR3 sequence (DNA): TGCGCCAGCAGCTTCAACCAGGGGGCCTGGTTCTTC.

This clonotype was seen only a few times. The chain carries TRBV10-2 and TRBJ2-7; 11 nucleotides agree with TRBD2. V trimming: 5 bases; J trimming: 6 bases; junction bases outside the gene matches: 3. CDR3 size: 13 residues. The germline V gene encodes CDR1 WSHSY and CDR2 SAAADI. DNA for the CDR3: TGCGCCAGCAGTCTAGCGGGGGGTGGCGAGCAGTACTTC. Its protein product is CASSLAGGGEQYF.

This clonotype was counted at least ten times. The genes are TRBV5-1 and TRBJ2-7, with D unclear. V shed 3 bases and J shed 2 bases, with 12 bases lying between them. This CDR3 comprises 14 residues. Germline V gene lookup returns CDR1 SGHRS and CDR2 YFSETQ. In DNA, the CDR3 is TGCGCCAGCAGCTCACCGGGCCCAACCTACGAGCAGTACTTC. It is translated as CASSSPGPTYEQYF. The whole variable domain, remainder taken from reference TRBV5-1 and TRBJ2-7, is KAGVTQTPRYLIKTRGQQVTLSCSPISGHRSVSWYQQTPGQGLQFLFEYFSETQRNKGNFPGRFSGRQFSNSRSEMNVSTLELGDSALYLCASSSPGPTYEQYFGPGTRLTVT.